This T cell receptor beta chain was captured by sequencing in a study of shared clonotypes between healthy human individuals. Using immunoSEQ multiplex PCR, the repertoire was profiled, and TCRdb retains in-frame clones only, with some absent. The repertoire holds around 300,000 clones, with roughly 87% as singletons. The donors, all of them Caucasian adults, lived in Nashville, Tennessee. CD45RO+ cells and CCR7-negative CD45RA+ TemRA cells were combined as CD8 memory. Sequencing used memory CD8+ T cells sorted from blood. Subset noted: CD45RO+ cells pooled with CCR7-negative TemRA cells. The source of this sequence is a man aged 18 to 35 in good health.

The CDR3 sequence is CASSRESYEQYF. The CDR3 DNA is TGTGCCAGCAGCCGGGAATCCTACGAGCAGTACTTC. This chain joins TRBV11-2 and TRBJ2-7, with D possibly being TRBD2 (5 bases). Trimming stripped 5 bases from V and 1 base from J, with 6 bases between. CDR1 and CDR2 (germline): SGHAT, FQNNGV. The CDR3 is 12 amino acids. Full variable domain (missing parts from reference TRBV11-2 and TRBJ2-7): EAGVAQSPRYKIIEKRQSVAFWCNPISGHATLYWYQQILGQGPKLLIQFQNNGVVDDSQLPKDRFSAERLKGVDSTLKIQPAKLEDSAVYLCASSRESYEQYFGPGTRLTVT.